This TCR beta chain was sequenced in a study of CD8 T cells in Susac syndrome. TCR beta was sequenced from blood CD8+ and CD4+ T cells. The patients serving as multiple sclerosis controls were treatment-naive. They had stable or active relapsing-remitting disease and fulfilled revised McDonald criteria. TEMRA cells were FACS-enriched, and CD8+ and CD4+ T cells were isolated negatively. Reverse transcription of 0.5 to 1 ug RNA was performed with random hexamers. The immunoSEQ assay covered 54 Vbeta and 13 Jbeta segments for CDR3. Using its own MiXCR run on the immunoSEQ multiplex PCR reads, TCRdb lists one record per CDR3 protein. The profile covers 150,000 to 190,000 distinct CDR3 sequences, with 94% appearing a single time and roughly 0.21% taken by the ten largest. This clonotype originated in a human donor with multiple sclerosis. The sequenced sample was CD8+ T cells from PBMCs.

This chain's CDR3 is CSVVGWDEQYF. The CDR3 coding sequence is TGCAGCGTTGTCGGGTGGGACGAGCAGTACTTC. This chain joins TRBV29-1 and TRBJ2-7; no definite D call. Germline CDR1 is SQVTM and CDR2 is ANQGSEA. Trimming pared 4 bases from V and 5 bases from J, leaving 9 bases between. This CDR3 is 11 amino acids long.